The T cell receptor (beta chain) described here comes from a study of T cell responses to AZD1222 COVID-19 vaccine. Clones were sequenced by immunoSEQ multiplex PCR, and TCRdb holds only the in-frame ones, with some missing. The sample has about 130,000 clones, about 87% seen once. V shed 5 bases, J shed 4 bases, and the junction held 10 bases outside the gene matches. The CDR3 is 16 residues long. Germline V lookup: CDR1 MNHEY, CDR2 SMNVEV (reference sequence). The starting material was peripheral blood, obtained on day 0 of AZD1222 vaccination. The chain recombines TRBV27 with TRBJ1-3; 8 positions agree with TRBD1. This clonotype was sampled from an adult in good health. In DNA, the CDR3 is TGTGCCAGCAGTAAGATTGGACAGGGAGCGGGAAACACCATATATTTT. Translating it yields CASSKIGQGAGNTIYF.